The sequence of this TCR beta chain was determined in a study of cytomegalovirus exposure and HLA in healthy donors. V dropped 2 bases and J dropped 3 bases, with 10 bases sitting between them. The CDR3 is made up of 14 amino acids. Looked up from germline, CDR1 is MNHNS and CDR2 is SASEGT. For this clone: The antigen is unknown.

General study results and limits: 164 TCR beta chains were listed as cytomegalovirus-associated. The likely origin of a cluster of highly shared sequence variants was a sequencing artifact. Previous analysis showed most TCR beta V segments were productive about 90% or about 30% of the time.

Both 60 Vbeta primers and 13 Jbeta primers went into the PCR. This table comes from immunoSEQ multiplex PCR, and its TCRdb copy is limited to in-frame clones, with some not included. The data contain about 110,000 clones, approximately 80% of them singletons. The V gene is TRBV6-1, the J gene TRBJ1-2, with D unresolved. The TCR sequence derives from a man aged 55 to 70 in good health and CMV-seronegative. Sequencing was performed on PBMCs. Written as DNA, the CDR3 is TGTGCCAGCAGTGAATACGTCGGTTACTATGGCTACACCTTC. Its protein is CASSEYVGYYGYTF.